This TCR beta chain was recorded in a study of T-cell reconstitution after alpha-beta-depleted transplantation in children. Concerning this clonotype: A much bigger clone sits one base away, suggesting this may be a read error.

The CDR3 has 14 residues. In germline, CDR1 is SGDLS, CDR2 YYNGEE. Preparation of the TCRbeta library used unique molecular identifiers. From the PCR reads, TCRdb called clonotypes with MiXCR, one entry per CDR3 protein. This table has approximately 500,000 distinct CDR3 sequences, more than 9% appearing once. The TCR originated in a child between 2 and 9 years old with inherited bone marrow failure, due to receive a stem cell transplant. The sample was PBMCs, taken before TCRalphabeta/CD19-depleted stem cell transplant. The chain uses TRBV9 and TRBJ2-2, with 9 bases aligning to TRBD2. The CDR3 is CASRSGRFTGGLFF. For the CDR3, the DNA is TGTGCCAGCAGGAGCGGGAGGTTCACCGGGGGGCTGTTTTTT.